The sequence of this T cell receptor beta chain was determined in a study of T-cell reconstitution after alpha-beta-depleted transplantation in children. Whole-study results and caveats: Reportedly, alpha-beta T cells present about two months post-transplant originated from several hundred expanded clones of graft origin. Newly made T cells mostly supplied T-cell counts and diversity one year after transplant. The origin of high day-60 TCRbeta diversity in some patients lay in surviving recipient T cells and thymic progenitors.

The table lists this clonotype with many counts. Its antigen is unknown. Researchers prepared the TCRbeta library using unique molecular identifiers, the study reports. MiXCR, applied by TCRdb to the PCR reads, yields one record per CDR3 protein. The table includes around 490,000 distinct CDR3 sequences, 10% to 12% detected once. Trimming stripped 4 bases from V and 5 bases from J, with 18 bases between. There are 15 residues in the CDR3. The V gene's germline CDR1 is MDHEN and CDR2 SYDVKM. The chain has TRBV28 and TRBJ2-7; maybe TRBD2 (7 bases). The source was PBMCs, mostly from graft donor cells, collected 180 days after TCRalphabeta/CD19-depleted stem cell transplant. The receptor's source is a female patient between 2 and 10 years old who had a stem cell transplant for aplastic anemia, so the T cells may come from the graft donor. The CDR3 is CASSSPRGAGNEQYF. In DNA form, the CDR3 reads TGTGCCAGCAGTTCCCCCCGGGGGGCGGGAAACGAGCAGTACTTC.